The rows below give T cell receptor beta chains drawn from one sample of a study of OX40 agonist ivuxolimab in advanced cancers. Sequencing was performed with immunoSEQ multiplex PCR; in TCRdb, only in-frame clones are kept and a portion is missing. The sample gives about 83,000 clones, nearly 90% of which show up once; more than 0.6% is in the top ten. The sample was CD4+ or CD8+ T cells sorted from blood, taken in a trial of the OX40 agonist ivuxolimab. All receptors come from an adult with an advanced solid tumor such as melanoma, head and neck, liver or kidney cancer. CDR3s include the opening cysteine and the closing phenylalanine or tryptophan. A D gene is named only where the DNA matches it firmly. Size is omitted from some rows. Given values are once, few, many or a class for expanded clones.

NA TRBJ2-7 TRBV4-1 TRBD1 TGCGCCAGCAGCCAGGGACGACAGGGAACCTACGAGCAGTACTTC CASSQGRQGTYEQYF
few TRBJ1-6 TRBV7-2 NA TGTGCCAGCAGCTTAGCGCAGAATTCACCCCTCCACTTT CASSLAQNSPLHF
once TRBJ1-5 TRBV27 TRBD1 TGTGCCAGCAGTTCATACAGGGGAGATCAGCCCCAGCATTTT CASSSYRGDQPQHF
NA TRBJ2-5 TRBV19 NA TGTGCCAGTAGTAGAATAGGGGGAGAGACCCAGTACTTC CASSRIGGETQYF
NA TRBJ2-7 TRBV29-1 NA TGCAGCGTTCAGGGGCGGGGAACCTACGAGCAGTACTTC CSVQGRGTYEQYF
NA TRBJ2-1 TRBV4-1 NA TGCGCCAGCAGCCAAGTTCCGGGACGAGTTTCGGGTAGCTACAATGAGCAGTTCTTC CASSQVPGRVSGSYNEQFF
NA TRBJ2-7 TRBV4-3 NA TGCGCCAGCAGCCAAGATCAGGGGTTCTCCTACGAGCAGTACTTC CASSQDQGFSYEQYF
NA TRBJ2-2 TRBV5-1 TRBD1 TGCGCCAGCAGCTTGGAATCTCAGGGGGCAGGCGGGGAGCTGTTTTTT CASSLESQGAGGELFF
NA TRBJ1-5 TRBV2 NA TGTGCCAGCAGTCGTAGCAATCAGCCCCAGCATTTT CASSRSNQPQHF
NA TRBJ1-1 TRBV5-4 TRBD1 TGTGCCAGCAGCTTGCCAGGGACAGAGTATGAAGCTTTCTTT CASSLPGTEYEAFF
NA TRBJ1-2 TRBV4-1 TRBD1 TGCGCCAGCAGCCAAGCGGGACAGTTAAACTATGGCTACACCTTC CASSQAGQLNYGYTF
once TRBJ1-5 TRBV30 NA TGTGCCTGGAGTCCAAACTCAGGGGCGGGCAGCAATCAGCCCCAGCATTTT CAWSPNSGAGSNQPQHF
NA TRBJ2-1 TRBV7-9 TRBD2 TGTGCCAGCAGTCCCGCCCCCCGGGGAGGGTACAATGAGCAGTTCTTC CASSPAPRGGYNEQFF
NA TRBJ2-1 TRBV7-2 TRBD2 TGTGCCACCCGGCGGGGCACTAGCGGTACAAACTACAATGAGCAGTTCTTC CATRRGTSGTNYNEQFF
NA TRBJ2-7 TRBV27 TRBD1 TGTGCCAGCAGTTCCATTGGGACAGTCTATTACGAGCAGTACTTC CASSSIGTVYYEQYF
few TRBJ1-1 TRBV30 NA TGTGCCTGGAGTGTAATCACCAGTCCCGGGACGTCTTTCTTT CAWSVITSPGTSFF
NA TRBJ1-2 TRBV5-1 NA TGCGCCAGCAGCTCTGGAGGACAGCTGACCTATGGCTACACCTTC CASSSGGQLTYGYTF
NA TRBJ1-5 TRBV7-2 NA TGTGCCAGCAGCTTAGGGAACACCTATCGGCCCCAGCATTTT CASSLGNTYRPQHF
NA TRBJ1-1 TRBV29-1 NA TGCAGCGTTGGGGTTTCCTTGGGCACTGAAGCTTTCTTT CSVGVSLGTEAFF
NA TRBJ2-5 TRBV5-1 TRBD2 TGCGCCAGCAGCTCCCAACCGGGACTAGCGCAAGAGACCCAGTACTTC CASSSQPGLAQETQYF
NA TRBJ1-3 TRBV27 NA TGTGCCAGCCAGGGCGGTGGAAACACCATATATTTT CASQGGGNTIYF
few TRBJ2-6 TRBV5-1 NA TGCGCCAGCAGCACGAACACTGGGGCCAACGTCCTGACTTTC CASSTNTGANVLTF
NA TRBJ2-4 TRBV14 NA TGTGCCAGCAGCCAAGAACGGATGGGTGGAAACATTCAGTACTTC CASSQERMGGNIQYF
NA TRBJ2-3 TRBV29-1 NA TGCAGCGGGGGATCAGGTACGCAGTATTTT CSGGSGTQYF
NA TRBJ2-1 TRBV7-9 NA TGTGCCAGCAGCTTTGGGTGGGGCCAAGGCGACAATGAGCAGTTCTTC CASSFGWGQGDNEQFF
NA TRBJ1-3 TRBV2 NA TGTGCCAGCAGGCCTACCGTTTCTGGAAACACCATATATTTT CASRPTVSGNTIYF